Reported below is one TCR beta chain. Constant-region reverse primers amplified full-length variable regions, followed by semi-nested Nested Universal Primer A PCR. MiXCR, run by TCRdb on the 5' RACE reads, gives a single entry per CDR3 protein. This sample has about 7,200 distinct CDR3 sequences, with 35% to 45% found just once. Trimming pared 5 bases from V and 10 bases from J, leaving 14 bases between. The CDR3 spans 12 residues. Germline assignment: CDR1 SGHVS and CDR2 FNYEAQ. The chain has TRBV7-6 and TRBJ1-1, with D possibly being TRBD1 (6 bases). The TCR was taken from a female donor with breast cancer. The material sequenced was memory CD4+ T cells sorted from blood. Subset defined: memory CD4+ T cells, CD4+CD45RO+CD25-. CDR3 amino acids: CASSDQKGGAFF. The CDR3 nucleotides read TGTGCCAGCAGCGACCAGAAAGGGGGAGCTTTCTTT.